Shown below are 13 T cell receptor beta chains from a single sample sequenced in a study of cytomegalovirus exposure and HLA in healthy donors. The primer mix had 60 Vbeta and 13 Jbeta primers. Generated by immunoSEQ multiplex PCR, the TCRdb table keeps only in-frame clones and is missing some. The table lists around 160,000 clones, 75% to 90% of them singletons. The sequenced sample consisted of PBMCs. These receptors were collected from a human donor in good health.

The J gene is TRBJ1-2, the V gene TRBV7-9; D is possibly TRBD1 (5 bases). V was shortened by 7 bases and J by 6 bases, with 18 bases between the two germline ends. CDR3 length equals 14 residues. CDR1 SEHNR and CDR2 FQNEAQ come from the germline V gene (reference sequence). The CDR3 sequence: CASIPAQGRDGYTF. The CDR3 DNA reads TGTGCCAGCATCCCAGCGCAGGGTAGGGATGGCTACACCTTC. The full variable domain, in which reference TRBV7-9 and TRBJ1-2 provide the parts outside the CDR3, is DTGVSQNPRHKITKRGQNVTFRCDPISEHNRLYWYRQTLGQGPEFLTYFQNEAQLEKSRLLSDRFSAERPKGSFSTLEIQRTEQGDSAMYLCASIPAQGRDGYTFGSGTRLTVV.

With regard to this clone: The sample holds other DNA sequences that translate to the same CDR3. The CDR3 region has the DNA TGCGCCAGCAGCCACCCTGGACAAGTCTACGAGCAGTACTTC. Protein product: CASSHPGQVYEQYF. The chain carries TRBV4-1 and TRBJ2-7; possible D gene TRBD1, 5 bases. The CDR3 spans 14 residues. Germline lookup yields CDR1 MGHRA and CDR2 YSYEKL. The V gene lost 3 bases and the J gene lost 3 bases, with 12 bases spanning the gap.

This sequence joins TRBV5-4 and TRBJ1-1; D gene uncertain. CDR3 length: 14 amino acids. CDR1 and CDR2 (germline): SGHNT, YYREEE (reference sequence). Trimming removed 0 bases from V and 4 bases from J, with 10 bases in between. The CDR3 reads CASSLDSFRTEAFF. In DNA, the CDR3 is TGTGCCAGCAGCTTGGACAGTTTTCGCACTGAAGCTTTCTTT.

This chain links TRBV5-4 with TRBJ2-2, with a tentative D call TRBD2 (6 bases). The CDR3 runs to 16 residues. Germline loops: CDR1 SGHNT, CDR2 YYREEE (reference sequence). Trimming removed 4 bases from V and 1 base from J, with 14 bases in between. In DNA, the CDR3 is TGTGCCAGCAGCAAGGAGGGATTACAGAACACCGGGGAGCTGTTTTTT. This codes for CASSKEGLQNTGELFF.

The V gene is TRBV7-6, the J gene TRBJ2-3; 10 bases fit TRBD2. The CDR3 covers 16 residues. The junction had 9 bases not matched to a gene; V was cut back by 6 bases and J by 3 bases. CDR1 is SGHVS and CDR2 is FNYEAQ in the germline V gene. The CDR3: CASSQERGGRTDTQYF. DNA of the CDR3: TGTGCCAGCAGTCAAGAGCGGGGGGGCAGGACAGATACGCAGTATTTT.

The chain is built from TRBV19 and TRBJ1-2; D remains unclear. Per the germline V gene, CDR1 is LNHDA and CDR2 is SQIVND (reference sequence). The CDR3 has 15 amino acids. Deletions cut 3 bases from V and 8 bases from J, with 19 bases between. The CDR3 nucleotides are TGTGCCAGTAGTATCGAGCAGGCAAACCCTTACGGCTACACCTTC. It translates to CASSIEQANPYGYTF.

The rearrangement links TRBV7-9 to TRBJ1-2; tentatively, D is TRBD1 (6 bases). Germline CDR1 and CDR2: SEHNR and FQNEAQ (reference sequence). The CDR3 consists of 14 residues. V lost 6 bases and J 8 bases, leaving 19 bases between the germline ends. This CDR3 reads CASRPTGTGGGYTF. The DNA of the CDR3 is TGTGCCAGCAGACCTACAGGGACCGGTGGAGGCTACACCTTC.

The chain couples TRBV12-1 to TRBJ1-1. TRBV12-1 is a documented pseudogene. The CDR3 is 11 residues long. The CDR3 DNA sequence: TGTGCCAGCAGCTTTGGCGTTGAAGCTTTCTTT. As protein: CASSFGVEAFF.

V is TRBV9 and J is TRBJ2-2; perhaps TRBD1 as D (6 bases). In germline, CDR1 is SGDLS, CDR2 YYNGEE. The CDR3 spans 14 residues. V lost 4 bases and J lost 9, with 16 bases in between. The CDR3 region is CASSPRDNLRELFF. The CDR3 DNA reads TGTGCCAGCAGCCCCCGGGACAATTTACGGGAGCTGTTTTTT.

The CDR3: CASSLEGYAEAFF. The CDR3 coding sequence is TGTGCCAGCAGCTTAGAGGGGTACGCTGAAGCTTTCTTT. The chain has TRBV7-2 and TRBJ1-1; D may be TRBD1 (5 bases). The length of the CDR3 is 13 residues. The V end lost 1 base, the J end lost 6 bases, and 9 bases lay between the germline ends. Germline-derived CDR1 and CDR2 are SGHTA and FQGNSA. Filled out from reference TRBV7-2 and TRBJ1-1, the complete variable domain reads GAGVSQSPSNKVTEKGKDVELRCDPISGHTALYWYRQSLGQGLEFLIYFQGNSAPDKSGLPSDRFSAERTGGSVSTLTIQRTQQEDSAVYLCASSLEGYAEAFFGQGTRLTVV.

The CDR3: CASSLGGAFTDTQYF. CDR3 DNA: TGTGCCAGCAGCTTGGGCGGGGCCTTCACAGATACGCAGTATTTT. V usage is TRBV7-9 and J usage is TRBJ2-3, with a tentative D call TRBD2 (6 bases). Germline CDR1 reads SEHNR; CDR2 reads FQNEAQ (reference sequence). With 3 bases removed from V and 2 bases from J, the gap between germline ends came to 12 bases. The length of the CDR3 is 15 residues.

This clone was observed a handful of times. The chain is built from TRBV6-4 and TRBJ2-1; 15 positions match TRBD2. The CDR3 covers 16 residues. V lost 4 bases and J lost 5; bases outside the gene matches: 3. Germline CDR1 MRHNA, CDR2 SNTAGT. This CDR3 is CASSAGTSGGNNEQFF. The CDR3 DNA is TGTGCCAGCAGTGCGGGGACTAGCGGGGGGAACAATGAGCAGTTCTTC.

The count of this clone is one. The chain has TRBV10-3 and TRBJ1-1; no clear D gene. The CDR3 sequence is 13 residues long. The V gene lost 6 bases and the J gene lost 6 bases, with 14 bases spanning the gap. Looked up from germline, CDR1 is ENHRY and CDR2 is SYGVKD. The CDR3 bases are TGTGCCATCAGCGAGGCGGGAAACGCTGAAGCTTTCTTT. It translates to CAISEAGNAEAFF.